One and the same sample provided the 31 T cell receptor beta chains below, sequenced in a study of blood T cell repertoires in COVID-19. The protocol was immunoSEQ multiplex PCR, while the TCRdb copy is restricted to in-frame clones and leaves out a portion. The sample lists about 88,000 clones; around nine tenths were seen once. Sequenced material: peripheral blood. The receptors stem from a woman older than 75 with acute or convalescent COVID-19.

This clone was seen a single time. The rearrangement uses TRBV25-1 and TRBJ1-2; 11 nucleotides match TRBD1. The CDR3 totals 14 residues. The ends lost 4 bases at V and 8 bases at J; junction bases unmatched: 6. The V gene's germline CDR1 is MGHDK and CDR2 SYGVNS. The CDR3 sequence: CASSADRGLGGYTF. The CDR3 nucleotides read TGTGCCAGCAGTGCGGACAGGGGGCTGGGCGGCTACACCTTC.

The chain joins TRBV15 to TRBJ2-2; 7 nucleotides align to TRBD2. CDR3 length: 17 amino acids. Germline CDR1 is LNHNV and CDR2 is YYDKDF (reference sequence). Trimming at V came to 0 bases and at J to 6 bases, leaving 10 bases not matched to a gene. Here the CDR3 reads CATSRDLAGVAPGELFF. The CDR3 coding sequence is TGTGCCACCAGCAGAGATTTGGCGGGAGTCGCTCCCGGGGAGCTGTTTTTT.

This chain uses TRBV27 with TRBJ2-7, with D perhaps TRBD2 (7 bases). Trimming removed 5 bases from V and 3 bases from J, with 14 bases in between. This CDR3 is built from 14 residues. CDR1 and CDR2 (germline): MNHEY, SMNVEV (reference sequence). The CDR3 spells CASSPEGGYYEQYF. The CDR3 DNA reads TGTGCCAGCAGTCCAGAGGGGGGGTACTACGAGCAGTACTTC.

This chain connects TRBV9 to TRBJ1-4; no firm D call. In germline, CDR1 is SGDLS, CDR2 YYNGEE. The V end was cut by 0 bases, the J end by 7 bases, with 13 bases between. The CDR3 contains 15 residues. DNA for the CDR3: TGTGCCAGCAGCGTAGGGGCCACATCAGGTGAAAAACTGTTTTTT. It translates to CASSVGATSGEKLFF.

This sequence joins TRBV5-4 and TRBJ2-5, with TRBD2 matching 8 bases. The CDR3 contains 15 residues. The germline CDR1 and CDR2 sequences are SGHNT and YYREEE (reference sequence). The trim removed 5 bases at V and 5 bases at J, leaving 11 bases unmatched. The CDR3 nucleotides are TGTGCCAGCAGTCTCTATAGCGGGATTGGCGAGACCCAGTACTTC. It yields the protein CASSLYSGIGETQYF.

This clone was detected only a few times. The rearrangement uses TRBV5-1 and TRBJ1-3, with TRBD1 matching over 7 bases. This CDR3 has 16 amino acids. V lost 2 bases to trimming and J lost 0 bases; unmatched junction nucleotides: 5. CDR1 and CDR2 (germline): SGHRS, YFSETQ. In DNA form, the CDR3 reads TGCGCCAGCAGCTTACAGGGGACACCCTCTGGAAACACCATATATTTT. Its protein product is CASSLQGTPSGNTIYF. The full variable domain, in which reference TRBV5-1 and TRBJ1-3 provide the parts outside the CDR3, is KAGVTQTPRYLIKTRGQQVTLSCSPISGHRSVSWYQQTPGQGLQFLFEYFSETQRNKGNFPGRFSGRQFSNSRSEMNVSTLELGDSALYLCASSLQGTPSGNTIYFGEGSWLTVV.

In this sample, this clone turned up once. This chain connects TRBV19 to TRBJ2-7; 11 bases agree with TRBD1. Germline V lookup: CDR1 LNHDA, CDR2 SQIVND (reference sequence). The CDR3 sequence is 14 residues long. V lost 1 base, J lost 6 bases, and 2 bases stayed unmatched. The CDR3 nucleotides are TGTGCCAGTAGTATAGGGACAGGGGGCCTCGAGCAGTACTTC. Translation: CASSIGTGGLEQYF.

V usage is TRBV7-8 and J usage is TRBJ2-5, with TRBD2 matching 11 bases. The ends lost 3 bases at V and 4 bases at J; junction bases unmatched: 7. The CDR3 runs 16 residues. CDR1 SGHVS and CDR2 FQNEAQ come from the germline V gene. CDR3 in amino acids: CASSFNSGGAGETQYF. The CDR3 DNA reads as TGTGCCAGCAGCTTTAATAGCGGGGGGGCGGGAGAGACCCAGTACTTC.

CDR3 nucleotide sequence: TGTGCCAGCAGTTTGATCCCGCCGGACACTGAAGCTTTCTTT. It specifies CASSLIPPDTEAFF. J is TRBJ1-1 and V is TRBV6-5, with D unclear. V dropped 4 bases and J dropped 3 bases, with 12 bases sitting between them. CDR1 is MNHEY and CDR2 is SVGAGI in the germline V gene. The CDR3 is 14 residues long.

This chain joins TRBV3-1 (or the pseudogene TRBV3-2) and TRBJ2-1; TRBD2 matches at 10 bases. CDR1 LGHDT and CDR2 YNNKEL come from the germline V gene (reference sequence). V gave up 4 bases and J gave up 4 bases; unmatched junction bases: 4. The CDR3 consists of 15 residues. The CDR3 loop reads CASSLSGRDYNEQFF. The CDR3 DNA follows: TGTGCCAGCAGCCTCAGCGGGAGGGATTACAATGAGCAGTTCTTC.

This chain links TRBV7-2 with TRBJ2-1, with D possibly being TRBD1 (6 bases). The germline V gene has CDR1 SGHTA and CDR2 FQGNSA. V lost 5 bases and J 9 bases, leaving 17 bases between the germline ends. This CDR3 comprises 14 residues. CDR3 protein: CASSMQGPGGEQFF. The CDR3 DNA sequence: TGTGCCAGCAGCATGCAGGGGCCAGGTGGTGAGCAGTTCTTC.

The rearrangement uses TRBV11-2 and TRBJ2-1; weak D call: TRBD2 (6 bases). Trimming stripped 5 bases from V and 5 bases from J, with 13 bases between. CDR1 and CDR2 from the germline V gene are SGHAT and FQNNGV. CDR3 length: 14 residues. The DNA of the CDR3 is TGTGCCAGCAGCGCCGGGGGTCCCCACAATGAGCAGTTCTTC. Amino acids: CASSAGGPHNEQFF.

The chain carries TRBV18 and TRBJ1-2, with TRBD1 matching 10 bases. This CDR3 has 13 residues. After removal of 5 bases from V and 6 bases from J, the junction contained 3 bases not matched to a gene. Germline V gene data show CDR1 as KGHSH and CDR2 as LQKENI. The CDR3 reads CASSGTGEDGYTF. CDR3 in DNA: TGTGCCAGCTCAGGGACAGGGGAGGATGGCTACACCTTC.

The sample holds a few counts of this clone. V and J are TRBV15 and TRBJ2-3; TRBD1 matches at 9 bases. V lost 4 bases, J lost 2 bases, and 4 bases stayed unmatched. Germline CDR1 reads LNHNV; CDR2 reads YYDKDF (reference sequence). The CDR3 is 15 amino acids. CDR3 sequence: CATSKGTGITDTQYF. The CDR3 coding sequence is TGTGCCACCAGCAAAGGGACAGGGATCACAGATACGCAGTATTTT.

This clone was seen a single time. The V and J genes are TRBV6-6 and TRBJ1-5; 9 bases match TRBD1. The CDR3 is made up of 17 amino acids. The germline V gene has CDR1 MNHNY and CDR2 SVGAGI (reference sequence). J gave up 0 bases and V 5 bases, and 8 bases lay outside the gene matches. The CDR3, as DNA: TGTGCCAGCAGTCCCGGGGACAGGGTCGGTAGCAATCAGCCCCAGCATTTT. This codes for CASSPGDRVGSNQPQHF.

Written as DNA, the CDR3 is TGTGCCACCAGTGATTTGGCCCAGGGGAGAGGAGCTTTCTTT. It codes for CATSDLAQGRGAFF. The V call is TRBV24-1, the J call TRBJ1-1; TRBD1 might be the D (6 bases). This CDR3 spans 14 amino acids. V was pared by 0 bases and J by 10 bases, with 14 bases between. CDR1 is KGHDR and CDR2 is SFDVKD in the germline V gene.

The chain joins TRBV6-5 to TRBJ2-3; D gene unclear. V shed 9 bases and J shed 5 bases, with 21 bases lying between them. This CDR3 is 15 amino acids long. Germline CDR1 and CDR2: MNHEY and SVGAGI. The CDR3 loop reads CASTRRRSDVDTQYF. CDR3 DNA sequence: TGTGCCAGTACGAGACGGCGGTCCGATGTAGATACGCAGTATTTT.

This CDR3 is CASGETGSNEKLFF. The CDR3 DNA follows: TGCGCCAGCGGTGAGACAGGGTCTAATGAAAAACTGTTTTTT. The chain employs TRBV5-1 and TRBJ1-4; TRBD1 matches at 7 bases. Per germline, CDR1 SGHRS and CDR2 YFSETQ. The CDR3 spans 14 residues. V trimming: 7 bases; J trimming: 3 bases; junction bases outside the gene matches: 6.

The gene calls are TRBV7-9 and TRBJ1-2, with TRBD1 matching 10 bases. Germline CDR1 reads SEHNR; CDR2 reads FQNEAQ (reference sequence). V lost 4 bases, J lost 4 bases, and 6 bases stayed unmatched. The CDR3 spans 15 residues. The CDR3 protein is CASSSGTGDSYGYTF. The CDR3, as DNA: TGTGCCAGCAGCTCCGGGACAGGGGACTCCTATGGCTACACCTTC.

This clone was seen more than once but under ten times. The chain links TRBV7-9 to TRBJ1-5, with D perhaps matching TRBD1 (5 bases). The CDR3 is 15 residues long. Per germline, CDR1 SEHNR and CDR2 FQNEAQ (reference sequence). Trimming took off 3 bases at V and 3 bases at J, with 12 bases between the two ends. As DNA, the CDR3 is TGTGCCAGCAGCTTGGGGGGACCCAACAATCAGCCCCAGCATTTT. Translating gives CASSLGGPNNQPQHF.

The CDR3 is CASSLTGRAFF. As DNA, the CDR3 is TGTGCCAGCAGTTTGACAGGGCGAGCTTTCTTT. The chain is built from TRBV12-3 or TRBV12-4 and TRBJ1-1, with TRBD1 matching 7 bases. V shed 3 bases, J shed 10 bases, and the junction held 2 bases outside the gene matches. The CDR3 runs to 11 residues.

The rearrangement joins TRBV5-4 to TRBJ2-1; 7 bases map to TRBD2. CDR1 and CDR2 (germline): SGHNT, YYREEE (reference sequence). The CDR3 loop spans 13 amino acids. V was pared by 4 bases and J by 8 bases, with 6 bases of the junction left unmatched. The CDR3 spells CASSKTSQDEQFF. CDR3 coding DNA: TGTGCCAGCAGCAAGACTAGCCAGGATGAGCAGTTCTTC.

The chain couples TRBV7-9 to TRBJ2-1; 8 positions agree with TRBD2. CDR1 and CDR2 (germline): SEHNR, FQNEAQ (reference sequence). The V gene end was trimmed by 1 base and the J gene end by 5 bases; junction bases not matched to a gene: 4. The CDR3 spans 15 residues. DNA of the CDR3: TGTGCCAGCAGCTTAGGGCTAGCGGGTAACAATGAGCAGTTCTTC. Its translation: CASSLGLAGNNEQFF.

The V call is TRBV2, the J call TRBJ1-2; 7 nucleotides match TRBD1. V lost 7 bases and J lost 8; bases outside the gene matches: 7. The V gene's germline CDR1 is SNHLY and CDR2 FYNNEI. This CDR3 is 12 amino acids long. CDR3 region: CASIQDREGYTF. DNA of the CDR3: TGTGCCAGCATCCAAGACAGGGAAGGCTACACCTTC.

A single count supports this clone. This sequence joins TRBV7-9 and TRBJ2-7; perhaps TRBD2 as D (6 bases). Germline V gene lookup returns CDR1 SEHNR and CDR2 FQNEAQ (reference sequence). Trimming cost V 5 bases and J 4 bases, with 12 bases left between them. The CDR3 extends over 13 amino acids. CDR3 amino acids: CASSHAGSYEQYF. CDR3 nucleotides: TGTGCCAGCAGCCACGCGGGGTCATACGAGCAGTACTTC.

CDR3 nucleotide sequence: TGTGCCAGCAGCCCGGGACAGGCCCTCTACGAGCAGTACTTC. Amino acids: CASSPGQALYEQYF. The rearrangement uses TRBV28 and TRBJ2-7; 8 bases align to TRBD1. CDR1 and CDR2 (germline): MDHEN, SYDVKM. V gave up 6 bases and J gave up 3 bases; unmatched junction bases: 7. This CDR3 region has 14 residues. Filled out from reference TRBV28 and TRBJ2-7, the complete variable domain reads DVKVTQSSRYLVKRTGEKVFLECVQDMDHENMFWYRQDPGLGLRLIYFSYDVKMKEKGDIPEGYSVSREKKERFSLILESASTNQTSMYLCASSPGQALYEQYFGPGTRLTVT.

CDR3 region: CASSESAPAEANYGYTF. CDR3 coding DNA: TGTGCCAGCAGTGAATCGGCCCCGGCAGAGGCTAACTATGGCTACACCTTC. V and J are TRBV25-1 and TRBJ1-2; D call uncertain. The CDR3 spans 17 residues. The germline V gene has CDR1 MGHDK and CDR2 SYGVNS. V lost 1 base and J lost 0, with 15 bases in between.

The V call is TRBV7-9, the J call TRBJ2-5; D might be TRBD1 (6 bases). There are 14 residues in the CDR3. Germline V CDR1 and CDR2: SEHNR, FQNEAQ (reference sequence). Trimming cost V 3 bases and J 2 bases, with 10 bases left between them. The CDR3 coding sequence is TGTGCCAGCAGCTTTGGACAGCAACAAGAGACCCAGTACTTC. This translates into CASSFGQQQETQYF.

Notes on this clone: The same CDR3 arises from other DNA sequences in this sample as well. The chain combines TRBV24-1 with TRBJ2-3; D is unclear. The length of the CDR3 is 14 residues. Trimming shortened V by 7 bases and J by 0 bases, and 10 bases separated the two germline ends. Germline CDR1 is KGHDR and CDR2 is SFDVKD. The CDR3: CATSDPTSTDTQYF. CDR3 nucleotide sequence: TGTGCCACCAGCGATCCGACTAGCACAGATACGCAGTATTTT.

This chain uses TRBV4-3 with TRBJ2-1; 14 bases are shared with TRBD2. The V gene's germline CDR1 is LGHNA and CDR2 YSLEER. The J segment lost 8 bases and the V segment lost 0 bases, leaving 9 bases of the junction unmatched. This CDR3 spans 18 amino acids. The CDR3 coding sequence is TGCGCCAGCAGCCAAGACCCCGTGACTAGCGGGAGGGCCTATGAGCAGTTCTTC. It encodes CASSQDPVTSGRAYEQFF.

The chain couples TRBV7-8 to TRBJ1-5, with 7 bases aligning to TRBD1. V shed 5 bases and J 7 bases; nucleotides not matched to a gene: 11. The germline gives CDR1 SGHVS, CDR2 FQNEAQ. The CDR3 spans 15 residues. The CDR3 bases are TGTGCCAGCAGCCCAGGGGGTGGGATAATACAGCCCCAGCATTTT. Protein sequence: CASSPGGGIIQPQHF. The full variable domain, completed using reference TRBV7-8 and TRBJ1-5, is GAGVSQSPRYKVAKRGQDVALRCDPISGHVSLFWYQQALGQGPEFLTYFQNEAQLDKSGLPSDRFFAERPEGSVSTLKIQRTQQEDSAVYLCASSPGGGIIQPQHFGDGTRLSIL.